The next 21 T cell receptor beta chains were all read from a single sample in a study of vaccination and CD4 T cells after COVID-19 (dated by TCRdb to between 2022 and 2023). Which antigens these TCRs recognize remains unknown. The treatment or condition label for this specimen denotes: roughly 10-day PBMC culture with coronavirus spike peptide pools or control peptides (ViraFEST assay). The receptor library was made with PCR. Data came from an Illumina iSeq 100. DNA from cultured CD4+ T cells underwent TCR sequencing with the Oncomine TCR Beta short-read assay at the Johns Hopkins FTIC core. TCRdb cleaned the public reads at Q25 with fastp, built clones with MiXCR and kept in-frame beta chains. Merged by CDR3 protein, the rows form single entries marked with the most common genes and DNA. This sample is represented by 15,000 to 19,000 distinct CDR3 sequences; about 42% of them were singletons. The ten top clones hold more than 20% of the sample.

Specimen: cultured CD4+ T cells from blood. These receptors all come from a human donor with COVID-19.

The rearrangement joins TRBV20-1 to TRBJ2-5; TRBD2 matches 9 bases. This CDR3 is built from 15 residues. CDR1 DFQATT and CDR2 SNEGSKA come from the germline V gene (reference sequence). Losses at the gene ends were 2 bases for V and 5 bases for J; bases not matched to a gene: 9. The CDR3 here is CSARTWRGGRETQYF. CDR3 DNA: TGCAGTGCTAGAACTTGGCGGGGGGGCCGGGAGACCCAGTACTTC.

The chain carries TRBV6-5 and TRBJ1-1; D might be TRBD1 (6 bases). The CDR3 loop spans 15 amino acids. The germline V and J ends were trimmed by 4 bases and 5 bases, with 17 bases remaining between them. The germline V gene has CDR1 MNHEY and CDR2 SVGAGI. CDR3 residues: CASSSHGGARTEAFF. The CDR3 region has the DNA TGTGCCAGCAGTTCCCACGGGGGGGCTCGGACTGAAGCTTTCTTT.

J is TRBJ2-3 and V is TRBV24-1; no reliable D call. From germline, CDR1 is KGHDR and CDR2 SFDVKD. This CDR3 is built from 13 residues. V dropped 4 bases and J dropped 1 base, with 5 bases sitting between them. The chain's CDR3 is CATSELGTDTQYF. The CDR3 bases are TGTGCCACCAGTGAACTGGGCACAGATACGCAGTATTTT.

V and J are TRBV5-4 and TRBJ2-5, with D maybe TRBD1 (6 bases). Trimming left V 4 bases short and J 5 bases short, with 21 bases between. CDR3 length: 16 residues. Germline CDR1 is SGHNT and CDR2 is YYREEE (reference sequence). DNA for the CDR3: TGTGCCAGCAGCCCGGGCTCAGGGGCAGGGCAGGAGACCCAGTACTTC. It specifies CASSPGSGAGQETQYF.

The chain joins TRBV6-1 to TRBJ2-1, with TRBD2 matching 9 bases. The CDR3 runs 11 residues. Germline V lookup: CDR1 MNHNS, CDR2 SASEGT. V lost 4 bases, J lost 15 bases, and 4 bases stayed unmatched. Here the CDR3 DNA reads TGTGCCAGCAGTGGTAGCGGGGGCCCGTTCTTC. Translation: CASSGSGGPFF.

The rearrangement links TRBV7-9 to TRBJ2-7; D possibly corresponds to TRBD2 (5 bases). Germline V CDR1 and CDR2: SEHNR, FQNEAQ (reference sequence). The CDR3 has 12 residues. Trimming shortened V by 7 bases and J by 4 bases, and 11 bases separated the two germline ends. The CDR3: CASTAGEYEQYF. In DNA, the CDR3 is TGTGCCAGCACCGCGGGCGAGTACGAGCAGTACTTC.

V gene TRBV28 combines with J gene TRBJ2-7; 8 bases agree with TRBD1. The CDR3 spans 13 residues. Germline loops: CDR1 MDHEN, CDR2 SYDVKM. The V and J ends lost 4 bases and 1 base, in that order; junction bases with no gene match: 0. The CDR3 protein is CASSWDRSYEQYF. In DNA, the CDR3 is TGTGCCAGCAGTTGGGACAGGTCCTACGAGCAGTACTTC.

CDR3 region: CASSLGWTGPGQETQYF. The CDR3 nucleotides are TGTGCCAGCAGCCTAGGGTGGACAGGGCCGGGGCAAGAGACCCAGTACTTC. V and J are TRBV7-2 and TRBJ2-5; 8 positions agree with TRBD1. CDR1 and CDR2 from the germline V gene are SGHTA and FQGNSA. This CDR3 has 17 amino acids. V shed 5 bases and J 2 bases; nucleotides not matched to a gene: 13.

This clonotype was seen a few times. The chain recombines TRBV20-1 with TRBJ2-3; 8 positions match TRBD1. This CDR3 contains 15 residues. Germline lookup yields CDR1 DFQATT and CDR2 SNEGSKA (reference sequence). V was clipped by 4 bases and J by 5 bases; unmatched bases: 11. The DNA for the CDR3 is TGCAGTGCTACCATCGGCAGGGGGCCGGGAGATACGCAGTATTTT. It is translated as CSATIGRGPGDTQYF.

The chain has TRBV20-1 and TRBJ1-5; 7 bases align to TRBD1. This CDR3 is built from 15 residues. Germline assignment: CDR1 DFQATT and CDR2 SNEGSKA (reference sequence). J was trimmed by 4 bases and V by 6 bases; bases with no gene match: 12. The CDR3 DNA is TGCAGTGCCCAGGGGGGGACAACAGGTAATCAGCCCCAGCATTTT. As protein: CSAQGGTTGNQPQHF.

The CDR3: CASSLRDNRVSTDTQYF. The CDR3 DNA reads TGTGCCAGCAGCCTTAGAGATAATCGGGTTAGCACAGATACGCAGTATTTT. The chain links TRBV7-8 to TRBJ2-3, with D hard to call. The V and J ends lost 5 bases and 0 bases respectively, with 18 bases between them. Germline-derived CDR1 and CDR2 are SGHVS and FQNEAQ. CDR3 length: 17 residues.

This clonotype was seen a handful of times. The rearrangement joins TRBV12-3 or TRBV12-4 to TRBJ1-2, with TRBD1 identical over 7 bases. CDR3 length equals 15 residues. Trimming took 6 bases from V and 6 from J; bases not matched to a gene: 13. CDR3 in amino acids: CASRATGAGRDGYTF. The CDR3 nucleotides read TGTGCCAGCAGGGCTACAGGGGCGGGACGGGATGGCTACACCTTC.

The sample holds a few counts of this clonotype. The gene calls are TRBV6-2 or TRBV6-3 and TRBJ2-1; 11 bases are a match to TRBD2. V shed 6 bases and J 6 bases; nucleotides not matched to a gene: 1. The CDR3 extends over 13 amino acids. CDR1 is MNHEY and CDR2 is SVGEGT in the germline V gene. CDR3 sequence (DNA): TGTGCCAGCAGGGGGACTAGCGGCAATGAGCAGTTCTTC. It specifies CASRGTSGNEQFF.

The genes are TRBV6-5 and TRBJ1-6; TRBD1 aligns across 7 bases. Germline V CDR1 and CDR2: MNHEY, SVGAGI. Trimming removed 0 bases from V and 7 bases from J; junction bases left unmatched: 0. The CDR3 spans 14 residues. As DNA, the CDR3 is TGTGCCAGCAGTTACTCACAGGGGAATTCACCCCTCCACTTT. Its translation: CASSYSQGNSPLHF.

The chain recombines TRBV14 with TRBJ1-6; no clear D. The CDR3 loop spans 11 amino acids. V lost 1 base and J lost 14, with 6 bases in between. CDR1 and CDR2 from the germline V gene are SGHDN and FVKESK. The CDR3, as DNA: TGTGCCAGCAGCCAAGGTGAAGCCCTCCACTTT. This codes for CASSQGEALHF.

The CDR3 DNA reads TGTGCCAGCAGCCAAGATAGGGCAGAGCATCAGCCCCAGCATTTT. Protein: CASSQDRAEHQPQHF. The gene calls are TRBV4-2 and TRBJ1-5; D remains unclear. The CDR3 length is 15 residues. Trimming took off 0 bases at V and 5 bases at J, with 11 bases between the two ends. Germline CDR1 LGHNA, CDR2 YNFKEQ.

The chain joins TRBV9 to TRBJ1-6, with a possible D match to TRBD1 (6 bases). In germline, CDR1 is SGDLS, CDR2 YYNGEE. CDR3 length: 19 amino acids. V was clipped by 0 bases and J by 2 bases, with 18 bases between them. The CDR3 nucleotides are TGTGCCAGCAGCGTAGACCCATTGACAGGAGTCACCTATAATTCACCCCTCCACTTT. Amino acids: CASSVDPLTGVTYNSPLHF.

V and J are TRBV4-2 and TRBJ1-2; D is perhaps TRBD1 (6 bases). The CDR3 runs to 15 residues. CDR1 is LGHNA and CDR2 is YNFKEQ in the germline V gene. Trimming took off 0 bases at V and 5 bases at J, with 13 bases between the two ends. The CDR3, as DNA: TGTGCCAGCAGCCAAGATCGGGGAGGGACATATGGCTACACCTTC. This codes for CASSQDRGGTYGYTF.

DNA of the CDR3: TGCAGTGCCCCGGACAGGGCAGCAGGAAACACCATATATTTT. Its protein is CSAPDRAAGNTIYF. V is TRBV20-1 and J is TRBJ1-3; 8 positions match TRBD1. CDR3 length equals 14 residues. V lost 6 bases to trimming and J lost 4 bases; unmatched junction nucleotides: 8. The germline CDR1 and CDR2 sequences are DFQATT and SNEGSKA (reference sequence).

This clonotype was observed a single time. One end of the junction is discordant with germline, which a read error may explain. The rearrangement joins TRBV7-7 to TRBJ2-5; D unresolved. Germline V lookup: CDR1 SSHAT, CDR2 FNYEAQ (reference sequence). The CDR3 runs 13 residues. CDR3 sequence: CASSEDWQETQYF. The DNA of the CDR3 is TGTGCTAGCAGCGAAGACTGGCAAGAGACCCAGTACTTC.

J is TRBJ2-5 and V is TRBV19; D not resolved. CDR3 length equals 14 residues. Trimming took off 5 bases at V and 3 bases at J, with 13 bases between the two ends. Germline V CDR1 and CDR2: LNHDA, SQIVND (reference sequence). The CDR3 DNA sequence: TGTGCCAGTAGTGTCGATCCGGCCGAAGAGACCCAGTACTTC. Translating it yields CASSVDPAEETQYF.